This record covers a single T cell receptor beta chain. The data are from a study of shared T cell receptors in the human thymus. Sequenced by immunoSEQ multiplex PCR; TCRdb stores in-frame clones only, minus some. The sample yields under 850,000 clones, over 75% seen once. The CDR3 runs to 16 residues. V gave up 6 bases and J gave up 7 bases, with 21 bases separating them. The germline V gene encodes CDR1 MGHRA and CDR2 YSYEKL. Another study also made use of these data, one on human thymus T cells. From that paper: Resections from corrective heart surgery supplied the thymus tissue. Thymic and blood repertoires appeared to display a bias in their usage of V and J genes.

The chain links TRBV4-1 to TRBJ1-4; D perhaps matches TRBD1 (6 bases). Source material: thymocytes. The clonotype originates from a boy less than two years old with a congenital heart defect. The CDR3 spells CASRRYQGFVCEKLFF. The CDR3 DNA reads TGCGCCAGCAGACGATACCAGGGGTTCGTTTGTGAAAAACTGTTTTTT.